The next 9 T cell receptor beta chains were all read from a single sample in a study of OX40 agonist ivuxolimab in advanced cancers. Generated by immunoSEQ multiplex PCR, the TCRdb table keeps only in-frame clones and is missing some. The sample carries approximately 38,000 clones, less than 85% recorded once. This material consisted of CD4+ or CD8+ T cells sorted from blood, taken in a trial of the OX40 agonist ivuxolimab. These receptors were collected from an adult with an advanced solid tumor such as melanoma, head and neck, liver or kidney cancer.

The V and J genes are TRBV5-1 and TRBJ1-2; D remains ambiguous. Per germline, CDR1 SGHRS and CDR2 YFSETQ. V was clipped by 0 bases and J by 6 bases, with 15 bases between them. The CDR3 runs 15 residues. This chain's CDR3 is CASSLEGPPQDGYTF. CDR3 DNA sequence: TGCGCCAGCAGCTTGGAAGGGCCACCTCAGGATGGCTACACCTTC.

The V gene is TRBV6-1, the J gene TRBJ2-7; the D gene is possibly TRBD2 (5 bases). Germline CDR1 and CDR2: MNHNS and SASEGT. Deletions cut 4 bases from V and 0 bases from J, with 10 bases between. The CDR3 runs to 14 residues. CDR3 bases: TGTGCCAGCAGTGTCCAAGGGAGCTCCTACGAGCAGTACTTC. It encodes CASSVQGSSYEQYF.

The chain combines TRBV30 with TRBJ2-1, with D unclear. Per germline, CDR1 GTSNPN and CDR2 SVGIG (reference sequence). The V gene lost 0 bases and the J gene lost 4 bases, with 13 bases spanning the gap. CDR3 length: 15 residues. CDR3 protein: CAWSVLGQPYNEQFF. The CDR3 DNA follows: TGTGCCTGGAGTGTTCTTGGCCAGCCTTACAATGAGCAGTTCTTC.

V and J are TRBV7-2 and TRBJ2-7; 12 bases are shared with TRBD2. The CDR3 is made up of 19 amino acids. The V gene end was trimmed by 5 bases and the J gene end by 1 base; junction bases not matched to a gene: 15. The germline V gene encodes CDR1 SGHTA and CDR2 FQGNSA. CDR3 coding DNA: TGTGCCAGCAGCCCCCCCCGGCCTAGCGGGAGGGCCGTGTCCTACGAGCAGTACTTC. It codes for CASSPPRPSGRAVSYEQYF. Complete variable domain (other parts from reference TRBV7-2 and TRBJ2-7): GAGVSQSPSNKVTEKGKDVELRCDPISGHTALYWYRQSLGQGLEFLIYFQGNSAPDKSGLPSDRFSAERTGGSVSTLTIQRTQQEDSAVYLCASSPPRPSGRAVSYEQYFGPGTRLTVT.

This sequence joins TRBV29-1 and TRBJ2-2; D tentatively reads TRBD1 or TRBD2 (6 bases each). Trimming took off 7 bases at V and 0 bases at J, with 15 bases between the two ends. The germline V gene has CDR1 SQVTM and CDR2 ANQGSEA. The CDR3 has 15 residues. The CDR3 spells CSAKGEAPNTGELFF. CDR3 coding DNA: TGCAGCGCTAAGGGGGAGGCCCCGAACACCGGGGAGCTGTTTTTT.

The rearrangement joins TRBV1 to TRBJ2-1; the table's D call, TRBD2, was not checked against the DNA. TRBV1 is tagged as a pseudogene. The CDR3 sequence is 17 residues long. CDR3 in DNA: TGCACCAGCAGCCAAGATAGGAGCGGGAGTAGGTTGGGTGAGCAGTTCTTC. Its protein is CTSSQDRSGSRLGEQFF.

The CDR3 DNA sequence: TGTGCCAGCAGCGAGCCCAGGAGGGGCACCGGGGAGCTGTTTTTT. Translation: CASSEPRRGTGELFF. The J gene is TRBJ2-2, the V gene TRBV9; tentatively, D is TRBD2 (6 bases). Trimming cost V 3 bases and J 4 bases, with 13 bases left between them. Per germline, CDR1 SGDLS and CDR2 YYNGEE. There are 15 residues in the CDR3.

The DNA of the CDR3 is TGTGCCAGCAGGGGAGGGGGTTCTGGTTCGAGAGGCTACACCTTC. Translated: CASRGGGSGSRGYTF. V is TRBV6-5 and J is TRBJ1-2; a weak D match, TRBD1 (6 bases). Germline values: CDR1 MNHEY, CDR2 SVGAGI. V lost 6 bases and J 8 bases, leaving 22 bases between the germline ends. This CDR3 is 15 amino acids long.

The chain couples TRBV2 to TRBJ2-7; 8 bases are shared with TRBD2. Germline V gene data show CDR1 as SNHLY and CDR2 as FYNNEI. V shed 1 base, J shed 4 bases, and the junction held 9 bases outside the gene matches. CDR3 length equals 16 residues. CDR3 bases: TGTGCCAGCAGTGAAGGGGCGAGCGGGAGTGTGTACGAGCAGTACTTC. Encoded protein: CASSEGASGSVYEQYF. Full variable domain (outside the CDR3, taken from reference TRBV2 and TRBJ2-7): EPEVTQTPSHQVTQMGQEVILRCVPISNHLYFYWYRQILGQKVEFLVSFYNNEISEKSEIFDDQFSVERPDGSNFTLKIRSTKLEDSAMYFCASSEGASGSVYEQYFGPGTRLTVT.